These 20 T cell receptor beta chains came from one sample sequenced in a study of blood T cells in healthy people across ages. With a J-beta primer mix and a sample-barcoded 5' primer, a second PCR ran about 7 to 12 cycles. TCRdb reanalysed the 5' RACE reads using MiXCR and keeps one entry per CDR3 protein. The sample gives hundreds of thousands of distinct CDR3 sequences, around 41% of which show up once; around 32% is in the top ten. The specimen was blood. These TCRs come from a man aged 80 or over in good health.

This clonotype was seen ten or more times. The J gene is TRBJ2-1, the V gene TRBV13; 8 bases are a match to TRBD2. The J segment lost 3 bases and the V segment lost 2 bases, leaving 3 bases of the junction unmatched. From germline, CDR1 is PRHDT and CDR2 FYEKMQ (reference sequence). The CDR3 totals 15 residues. CDR3 bases: TGTGCCAGCAGCTTAACGGGAGGGATCTACAATGAGCAGTTCTTC. It encodes CASSLTGGIYNEQFF.

The sample holds a few counts of this clonotype. The chain uses TRBV28 and TRBJ2-1, with 9 bases matching TRBD1. V shed 5 bases and J 9 bases; nucleotides not matched to a gene: 8. The CDR3 loop spans 14 amino acids. In germline, CDR1 is MDHEN, CDR2 SYDVKM. CDR3 nucleotides: TGTGCCAGCAGTACTCCCGGGACAGGGATTGAGCAGTTCTTC. It codes for CASSTPGTGIEQFF.

The chain employs TRBV6-1 and TRBJ2-7; D might be TRBD1 (6 bases). The length of the CDR3 is 13 residues. Germline V gene lookup returns CDR1 MNHNS and CDR2 SASEGT. The V gene lost 5 bases and the J gene lost 7 bases, with 15 bases spanning the gap. The CDR3 loop reads CASSNSQGREQYF. DNA for the CDR3: TGTGCCAGCAGTAATTCACAGGGCAGAGAGCAGTACTTC.

The chain combines TRBV5-1 with TRBJ2-2; no clear D gene. Germline V CDR1 and CDR2: SGHRS, YFSETQ. The CDR3 runs 14 residues. The V gene lost 4 bases and the J gene lost 0 bases, with 7 bases spanning the gap. CDR3 DNA: TGCGCCAGCAGCGACCAACCGAACACCGGGGAGCTGTTTTTT. Translating it yields CASSDQPNTGELFF.

Comments on this clonotype: At one of its ends the junction is not consistent with the germline gene, which may arise from a read error. The chain couples TRBV29-1 to TRBJ2-7; 7 bases agree with TRBD2. This CDR3 has 16 amino acids. CDR1 SQVTM and CDR2 ANQGSEA come from the germline V gene. The CDR3 loop reads CSVEEASGGVSDEQYF. In DNA, the CDR3 is TGCAGCGTTGAAGAGGCTAGCGGAGGGGTCTCCGACGAGCAGTACTTC.

V usage is TRBV12-5 and J usage is TRBJ2-1, with TRBD1 matching 9 bases. The J call may be mistaken, given a closer DNA end match to TRBJ2-7. Germline V gives CDR1 LGHNT, CDR2 FRNRAP. CDR3 size: 13 residues. The CDR3 sequence: CASGRDRVGEQYF. CDR3 nucleotides: TGTGCTAGTGGTCGGGACAGGGTTGGTGAGCAGTACTTC.

The CDR3 DNA reads TGTGCCAGCAGCTTGAACAGGGGAATTAATAATTCACCCCTCCACTTT. It specifies CASSLNRGINNSPLHF. This rearrangement joins TRBV5-6 to TRBJ1-6; 7 nucleotides agree with TRBD1. The CDR3 is made up of 16 amino acids. The germline V gene encodes CDR1 SGHDT and CDR2 YYEEEE. The V and J ends lost 1 base and 5 bases, in that order; junction bases with no gene match: 6.

The chain links TRBV11-3 to TRBJ2-1; 8 nucleotides line up with TRBD2. The V gene's germline CDR1 is SGHNT and CDR2 YENEEA. The junction had 13 bases not matched to a gene; V was cut back by 5 bases and J by 4 bases. The CDR3 has 17 amino acids. Written as DNA, the CDR3 is TGTGCCAGCAGCGAACGGGGGGGGAGGGCCGGATACAATGAGCAGTTCTTC. Its protein is CASSERGGRAGYNEQFF. The entire variable domain, with the rest obtained from reference TRBV11-3 and TRBJ2-1, is as follows: EAGVVQSPRYKIIEKKQPVAFWCNPISGHNTLYWYLQNLGQGPELLIRYENEEAVDDSQLPKDRFSAERLKGVDSTLKIQPAELGDSAVYLCASSERGGRAGYNEQFFGPGTRLTVL.

The CDR3 region is CASSHEGQRLYGYTF. In DNA form, the CDR3 reads TGCGCCAGCAGCCACGAGGGACAGAGACTCTATGGCTACACCTTC. The chain uses TRBV5-1 and TRBJ1-2; the match to TRBD1 covers 7 bases. The CDR3 runs to 15 residues. With V trimmed by 4 bases and J by 4 bases, 10 bases remained unmatched. Germline assignment: CDR1 SGHRS and CDR2 YFSETQ. Drawing the rest from reference TRBV5-1 and TRBJ1-2, the complete variable domain is KAGVTQTPRYLIKTRGQQVTLSCSPISGHRSVSWYQQTPGQGLQFLFEYFSETQRNKGNFPGRFSGRQFSNSRSEMNVSTLELGDSALYLCASSHEGQRLYGYTFGSGTRLTVV.

In its sample, this clonotype was seen many times. Written as DNA, the CDR3 is TGCGCCAGCAGCCGGGACCCCTCGGGCGAGCAGTACTTC. Translating it yields CASSRDPSGEQYF. The chain uses TRBV5-1 and TRBJ2-7; D is perhaps TRBD1 or TRBD2 (5 bases each). This CDR3 has 13 amino acids. CDR1 and CDR2 from the germline V gene are SGHRS and YFSETQ. Trimming left V 4 bases short and J 6 bases short, with 14 bases between.

J is TRBJ2-7 and V is TRBV29-1; D may be TRBD2 (5 bases). The DNA end is more similar to TRBJ2-5, so the J call may be wrong. Germline lookup yields CDR1 SQVTM and CDR2 ANQGSEA. The CDR3 is 12 amino acids. DNA of the CDR3: TGCAGCTTTTCCGGGGTACAAGAGACCCAGTACTTC. Residues: CSFSGVQETQYF.

V and J are TRBV7-9 and TRBJ2-7; no firm D call. V was cut by 5 bases and J by 7 bases, with 24 bases left in between. This CDR3 contains 16 residues. Germline lookup yields CDR1 SEHNR and CDR2 FQNEAQ (reference sequence). As DNA, the CDR3 is TGTGCCAGCAGCCATCCCACGGCCCAGGAGTACAATGAGCAGTACTTC. Translated: CASSHPTAQEYNEQYF.

This clonotype has only a few counts. The V and J genes are TRBV28 and TRBJ2-6; D unclear. Looked up from germline, CDR1 is MDHEN and CDR2 is SYDVKM. The CDR3 sequence is 16 residues long. The germline V and J ends were trimmed by 6 bases and 2 bases, with 14 bases remaining between them. For the CDR3, the DNA is TGTGCCAGCAGGCAAATAGTTGGGACTGGGGCCAACGTCCTGACTTTC. Translating it yields CASRQIVGTGANVLTF.

Only a few counts were recorded for this clonotype. This chain connects TRBV4-1 to TRBJ2-7, with D perhaps matching TRBD2 (5 bases). Per the germline V gene, CDR1 is MGHRA and CDR2 is YSYEKL. The CDR3 runs to 16 residues. V lost 0 bases to trimming and J lost 4 bases, with 16 bases between them. CDR3 region: CASSQDLTRRTYEQYF. DNA of the CDR3: TGCGCCAGCAGCCAAGATTTAACCCGGAGGACTTACGAGCAGTACTTC.

The V gene is TRBV28, the J gene TRBJ2-7; TRBD2 agrees at 7 bases. This CDR3 spans 14 amino acids. The V gene end was trimmed by 5 bases and the J gene end by 2 bases; junction bases not matched to a gene: 6. Germline assignment: CDR1 MDHEN and CDR2 SYDVKM. The CDR3 loop is CASSVTGLTYEQYF. CDR3 DNA sequence: TGTGCCAGCAGTGTTACGGGACTAACCTACGAGCAGTACTTC. Based on the CDR3 plus reference TRBV28 and TRBJ2-7, the full variable domain is DVKVTQSSRYLVKRTGEKVFLECVQDMDHENMFWYRQDPGLGLRLIYFSYDVKMKEKGDIPEGYSVSREKKERFSLILESASTNQTSMYLCASSVTGLTYEQYFGPGTRLTVT.

The chain combines TRBV7-9 with TRBJ2-4; TRBD1 might be the D (6 bases). V was clipped by 1 base and J by 6 bases, with 10 bases between them. Germline V gives CDR1 SEHNR, CDR2 FQNEAQ (reference sequence). CDR3 size: 14 residues. Here the CDR3 reads CASSLGQEANIQYF. The CDR3 nucleotides are TGTGCCAGCAGCTTAGGACAGGAGGCAAACATTCAGTACTTC.

The rearrangement joins TRBV20-1 to TRBJ2-1; 7 bases agree with TRBD2. The germline V gene encodes CDR1 DFQATT and CDR2 SNEGSKA (reference sequence). This CDR3 has 14 residues. V dropped 5 bases and J dropped 1; count of bases not matched to a gene: 5. The CDR3 DNA is TGCAGTGCTTCCAAGCGGGGTTCCTACAATGAGCAGTTCTTC. Translating it yields CSASKRGSYNEQFF.

The rearrangement links TRBV20-1 to TRBJ2-5; 8 nucleotides match TRBD2. After removal of 6 bases from V and 4 bases from J, the junction contained 22 bases not matched to a gene. Germline V CDR1 and CDR2: DFQATT, SNEGSKA (reference sequence). The CDR3 contains 18 residues. CDR3 sequence: CSASRDLAGLRRGETQYF. The CDR3 DNA sequence: TGCAGTGCCTCGAGGGACTTAGCGGGGCTACGAAGGGGAGAGACCCAGTACTTC.

The gene calls are TRBV7-2 and TRBJ2-4; D possibly corresponds to TRBD2 (5 bases). The J call could be wrong; TRBJ2-7 is a better fit for the DNA end. Germline V lookup: CDR1 SGHTA, CDR2 FQGNSA. The CDR3 length is 14 residues. The CDR3 reads CASSPDRRRGEQYF. CDR3 nucleotides: TGTGCCAGCAGCCCCGACCGGAGGAGAGGCGAGCAGTACTTC.

The chain couples TRBV4-1 to TRBJ2-3, with D perhaps TRBD1 (6 bases). The CDR3 covers 17 residues. Germline values: CDR1 MGHRA, CDR2 YSYEKL. Trimming removed 4 bases at V and 1 base at J, with 18 bases between. The CDR3 bases are TGCGCCAGCAGCCTGTCCGAACAGGGAAGTGGCACAGATACGCAGTATTTT. Its translation: CASSLSEQGSGTDTQYF.